The 32 T cell receptor beta chains presented below share a single source sample, sequenced in a study of blood T cell repertoires in COVID-19. Using immunoSEQ multiplex PCR, the repertoire was profiled, and TCRdb retains in-frame clones only, with some absent. Counted here are tens of thousands of clones, 84% occurring once; the ten biggest clones make up around a quarter. The sample was peripheral blood. Receptors were obtained from a man in his sixties with acute or convalescent COVID-19.

The chain joins TRBV28 to TRBJ2-4; the D gene is possibly TRBD1 (6 bases). The CDR3 runs 14 residues. Trimming cost V 7 bases and J 1 base, with 11 bases left between them. Per germline, CDR1 MDHEN and CDR2 SYDVKM. This CDR3 is CASTSGVAKNIQYF. The CDR3 DNA sequence: TGTGCCAGCACCTCAGGGGTGGCCAAAAACATTCAGTACTTC.

J is TRBJ1-1 and V is TRBV5-5; 7 bases fit TRBD1. Trimming removed 4 bases from V and 3 bases from J; junction bases left unmatched: 3. The CDR3 totals 13 residues. CDR1 is SGHKS, CDR2 YYEKEE, per germline (reference sequence). CDR3 loop: CASSLQGYTEAFF. The DNA of the CDR3 is TGTGCCAGCAGCCTACAGGGGTACACTGAAGCTTTCTTT.

The chain uses TRBV6-5 and TRBJ1-2; D not resolved. V lost 2 bases to trimming and J lost 4 bases, with 11 bases between them. CDR1 and CDR2 (germline): MNHEY, SVGAGI. This CDR3 has 14 amino acids. The CDR3 protein is CASSYRTGVYGYTF. The CDR3 DNA follows: TGTGCCAGCAGTTACCGGACGGGAGTCTATGGCTACACCTTC.

The genes are TRBV7-2 and TRBJ1-2; D is unresolved. The V and J ends lost 1 base and 6 bases respectively, with 9 bases between them. This CDR3 is 13 amino acids long. CDR1 and CDR2 from the germline V gene are SGHTA and FQGNSA. The CDR3 loop is CASSLDYPDGYTF. DNA of the CDR3: TGTGCCAGCAGCTTAGATTATCCGGATGGCTACACCTTC.

V usage is TRBV6-1 and J usage is TRBJ2-6; a possible D gene is TRBD1 (6 bases). CDR3 length equals 16 residues. CDR1 MNHNS and CDR2 SASEGT come from the germline V gene. Trimming left V 2 bases short and J 4 bases short, with 12 bases between. CDR3 region: CASSEHTGSGANVLTF. CDR3 DNA: TGTGCCAGCAGTGAACACACAGGGTCCGGGGCCAACGTCCTGACTTTC.

The chain links TRBV2 to TRBJ2-7; a weak D match, TRBD1 (5 bases). Germline CDR1 is SNHLY and CDR2 is FYNNEI. The CDR3 is 15 residues long. V was clipped by 6 bases and J by 4 bases, with 19 bases between them. CDR3: CASRIRVFTGYEQYF. The CDR3 bases are TGTGCCAGCAGGATTCGGGTCTTCACAGGTTACGAGCAGTACTTC.

The chain employs TRBV6-4 and TRBJ2-2; D unresolved. Germline values: CDR1 MRHNA, CDR2 SNTAGT. Trimming stripped 4 bases from V and 0 bases from J, with 12 bases between. This CDR3 is built from 16 residues. CDR3: CASSVNIMTNTGELFF. Written as DNA, the CDR3 is TGTGCCAGCAGTGTCAACATCATGACGAACACCGGGGAGCTGTTTTTT.

The rearrangement joins TRBV28 to TRBJ2-1; D is possibly TRBD1 (6 bases). CDR3 length: 16 amino acids. Germline loops: CDR1 MDHEN, CDR2 SYDVKM. Trimming took 5 bases from V and 1 from J, leaving 15 bases between them. In nucleotides, the CDR3 is TGTGCCAGCAGTAGTCACAGGGCCCGTTCCTACAATGAGCAGTTCTTC. This sequence encodes CASSSHRARSYNEQFF. Looking up the rest from reference TRBV28 and TRBJ2-1 gives the full variable domain: DVKVTQSSRYLVKRTGEKVFLECVQDMDHENMFWYRQDPGLGLRLIYFSYDVKMKEKGDIPEGYSVSREKKERFSLILESASTNQTSMYLCASSSHRARSYNEQFFGPGTRLTVL.

J is TRBJ2-5 and V is TRBV5-1; TRBD1 aligns across 8 bases. Germline CDR1 is SGHRS and CDR2 is YFSETQ. Trimming took 4 bases from V and 2 from J; bases not matched to a gene: 4. The CDR3 runs to 14 residues. DNA for the CDR3: TGCGCCAGCAGCGGGGACAGGAATCAAGAGACCCAGTACTTC. Translation: CASSGDRNQETQYF.

The gene calls are TRBV3-1 (or the pseudogene TRBV3-2) and TRBJ1-2; D gene unclear. V shed 2 bases and J shed 0 bases, with 13 bases lying between them. The CDR3 has 16 residues. Germline-derived CDR1 and CDR2 are LGHDT and YNNKEL (reference sequence). The CDR3 sequence: CASSQRGPGANYGYTF. The CDR3 region has the DNA TGTGCCAGCAGCCAACGCGGACCCGGGGCTAACTATGGCTACACCTTC.

The chain has TRBV2 and TRBJ1-6; tentative D call: TRBD1 (6 bases). Trimming removed 10 bases from V and 0 bases from J, with 19 bases in between. CDR3 size: 17 residues. CDR1 is SNHLY and CDR2 is FYNNEI in the germline V gene. CDR3 residues: CATAGGARGSYNSPLHF. CDR3 nucleotides: TGTGCCACCGCCGGGGGGGCGCGGGGCTCCTATAATTCACCCCTCCACTTT. The full variable domain, completed using reference TRBV2 and TRBJ1-6, is EPEVTQTPSHQVTQMGQEVILRCVPISNHLYFYWYRQILGQKVEFLVSFYNNEISEKSEIFDDQFSVERPDGSNFTLKIRSTKLEDSAMYFCATAGGARGSYNSPLHFGNGTRLTVT.

J is TRBJ2-5 and V is TRBV14, with a tentative D call TRBD2 (5 bases). The CDR3 contains 12 residues. Per the germline V gene, CDR1 is SGHDN and CDR2 is FVKESK. The V and J ends lost 0 bases and 9 bases respectively, with 8 bases between them. The CDR3 DNA follows: TGTGCCAGCAGCCAAGATGTGAGGGCCCAGTACTTC. Translation: CASSQDVRAQYF. The full variable domain, its missing parts supplied by reference TRBV14 and TRBJ2-5, is EAGVTQFPSHSVIEKGQTVTLRCDPISGHDNLYWYRRVMGKEIKFLLHFVKESKQDESGMPNNRFLAERTGGTYSTLKVQPAELEDSGVYFCASSQDVRAQYFGPGTRLLVL.

V gene TRBV10-3 combines with J gene TRBJ2-1; TRBD2 agrees at 12 bases. The V segment lost 10 bases and the J segment 7 bases; nucleotides outside the gene matches: 11. CDR1 is ENHRY, CDR2 SYGVKD, per germline. The CDR3 covers 15 residues. The CDR3 region has the DNA TGTGCCACCGCAATAACTAGCGGGGGGATGAATGAGCAGTTCTTC. Translation gives CATAITSGGMNEQFF.

The V call is TRBV6-5, the J call TRBJ1-2, with D perhaps TRBD1 (5 bases). This CDR3 contains 15 residues. Germline loops: CDR1 MNHEY, CDR2 SVGAGI. The ends were cut back, 6 bases at V and 5 bases at J, with 19 bases in the middle. In DNA, the CDR3 is TGTGCCAGCAGCCCAGGGTTCCGGTCTAGGTATGGCTACACCTTC. It codes for CASSPGFRSRYGYTF.

The chain combines TRBV24-1 with TRBJ2-1; D remains ambiguous. Trimming removed 0 bases at V and 7 bases at J, with 6 bases between. CDR3 size: 13 residues. Germline CDR1 reads KGHDR; CDR2 reads SFDVKD. Here the CDR3 reads CATSDLPRNEQFF. In nucleotides, the CDR3 is TGTGCCACCAGTGATTTGCCTCGGAATGAGCAGTTCTTC.

This clone was detected only once. The rearrangement joins TRBV19 to TRBJ2-5; 8 nucleotides agree with TRBD2. The V segment lost 7 bases and the J segment 4 bases; nucleotides outside the gene matches: 5. Germline-derived CDR1 and CDR2 are LNHDA and SQIVND (reference sequence). The CDR3 runs to 13 residues. As DNA, the CDR3 is TGTGCCAGTAACGACGGGACTAGAGAGACCCAGTACTTC. Amino acid sequence: CASNDGTRETQYF.

The chain joins TRBV5-1 to TRBJ2-3; TRBD2 matches at 10 bases. There are 16 residues in the CDR3. Germline CDR1 reads SGHRS; CDR2 reads YFSETQ. V shed 0 bases and J 0 bases; nucleotides not matched to a gene: 1. The CDR3 sequence: CASSLGTSGSTDTQYF. DNA for the CDR3: TGCGCCAGCAGCTTGGGGACTAGCGGCAGCACAGATACGCAGTATTTT.

CDR3 coding DNA: TGTGCCAGCAGCTTGAGTATCGAGGAAGCTTTCTTT. Translating it yields CASSLSIEEAFF. The chain recombines TRBV5-6 with TRBJ1-1; D gene unclear. Between the trimmed V and J ends, which lost 1 base and 8 bases, there was a span of 9 bases. The CDR3 extends over 12 amino acids. Germline V gives CDR1 SGHDT, CDR2 YYEEEE.

The chain links TRBV11-2 to TRBJ1-4; perhaps TRBD1 as D (5 bases). CDR1 SGHAT and CDR2 FQNNGV come from the germline V gene. The CDR3 has 16 residues. Trimming cost V 2 bases and J 0 bases, with 10 bases left between them. For the CDR3, the DNA is TGTGCCAGCAGCTTACTGACAGTTGCAACTAATGAAAAACTGTTTTTT. Its protein product is CASSLLTVATNEKLFF.

V is TRBV18 and J is TRBJ1-1, with 7 positions matching TRBD1. CDR3 length: 13 residues. Germline V lookup: CDR1 KGHSH, CDR2 LQKENI. The junction had 2 bases not matched to a gene; V was cut back by 3 bases and J by 4 bases. The CDR3 bases are TGTGCCAGCTCACCGCAGGGGGGCACTGAAGCTTTCTTT. This sequence encodes CASSPQGGTEAFF.

Comments on this clone: Other DNA sequences in this specimen translate into the identical CDR3. This chain uses TRBV5-4 with TRBJ2-7, with D tentatively TRBD2 (6 bases). The length of the CDR3 is 14 residues. Germline V gene data show CDR1 as SGHNT and CDR2 as YYREEE (reference sequence). The V end was cut by 3 bases, the J end by 2 bases, with 12 bases between. The CDR3 spells CASSSGTGAYEQYF. CDR3 DNA: TGTGCCAGCAGCTCCGGGACGGGAGCCTACGAGCAGTACTTC.

This chain uses TRBV28 with TRBJ1-2, with 7 bases identical to TRBD1. From germline, CDR1 is MDHEN and CDR2 SYDVKM. The CDR3 loop spans 15 amino acids. After removal of 5 bases from V and 2 bases from J, the junction contained 8 bases not matched to a gene. This CDR3 reads CASSLMDRKNYGYTF. CDR3 sequence (DNA): TGTGCCAGCAGTCTAATGGACAGGAAAAACTATGGCTACACCTTC.

The chain couples TRBV12-3 or TRBV12-4 to TRBJ2-7; 10 nucleotides match TRBD2. This CDR3 spans 13 amino acids. Trimming removed 6 bases from V and 7 bases from J; junction bases left unmatched: 6. The CDR3 reads CASRRAGGHEQYF. The DNA for the CDR3 is TGTGCCAGCAGAAGAGCGGGGGGGCATGAGCAGTACTTC.

The CDR3 nucleotides are TGTGCCAGTAGCCAACGACAGGGGAGCTATGGCTACACCTTC. This gives the protein CASSQRQGSYGYTF. The V gene is TRBV19, the J gene TRBJ1-2; 8 bases are shared with TRBD1. The CDR3 has 14 residues. Looked up from germline, CDR1 is LNHDA and CDR2 is SQIVND (reference sequence). J lost 4 bases, V lost 6 bases, and 7 bases had no gene match.

This chain links TRBV5-1 with TRBJ1-6, with TRBD1 matching 7 bases. The CDR3 length is 17 residues. Germline V gene lookup returns CDR1 SGHRS and CDR2 YFSETQ. The junction had 7 bases not matched to a gene; V was cut back by 0 bases and J by 4 bases. The CDR3 region is CASSLGTGPSYNSPLHF. CDR3 in DNA: TGCGCCAGCAGCTTGGGGACAGGTCCCTCGTATAATTCACCCCTCCACTTT.

CDR3 amino acids: CASSKRTGPNSGANVLTF. CDR3 DNA sequence: TGTGCCAGCAGTAAACGGACAGGACCCAACTCTGGGGCCAACGTCCTGACTTTC. J is TRBJ2-6 and V is TRBV2; 7 bases match TRBD1. Germline CDR1 is SNHLY and CDR2 is FYNNEI. This CDR3 comprises 18 residues. V shed 5 bases, J shed 0 bases, and the junction held 10 bases outside the gene matches.

This sequence joins TRBV6-2 or TRBV6-3 and TRBJ2-1; 11 nucleotides match TRBD2. With V trimmed by 5 bases and J by 2 bases, 2 bases remained unmatched. The CDR3 runs to 15 residues. CDR1 is MNHEY and CDR2 is SVGEGT in the germline V gene. The CDR3 is CASSASGGPYNEQFF. The DNA of the CDR3 is TGTGCCAGCAGTGCTAGCGGGGGGCCCTACAATGAGCAGTTCTTC.

This rearrangement joins TRBV6-1 to TRBJ1-6; 8 bases are a match to TRBD1. In germline, CDR1 is MNHNS, CDR2 SASEGT. With 4 bases clipped from V and 3 bases from J, the junction kept 17 bases outside the gene matches. This CDR3 comprises 20 residues. DNA for the CDR3: TGTGCCAGCAGTGTGCTCACTTACTTGACAGGGGAACTCTATAATTCACCCCTCCACTTT. Residues: CASSVLTYLTGELYNSPLHF.

J is TRBJ2-3 and V is TRBV5-6, with 10 bases lining up with TRBD1. The junction had 5 bases not matched to a gene; V was cut back by 3 bases and J by 4 bases. CDR3 size: 15 residues. The germline CDR1 and CDR2 sequences are SGHDT and YYEEEE. The CDR3 bases are TGTGCCAGCAGCTCCCGGGACAGGGGTGCAGATACGCAGTATTTT. This encodes CASSSRDRGADTQYF.

This rearrangement joins TRBV3-1 (or the pseudogene TRBV3-2) to TRBJ1-1, with 8 nucleotides matching TRBD1. The ends lost 2 bases at V and 10 bases at J; junction bases unmatched: 6. The CDR3 is made up of 13 amino acids. The germline gives CDR1 LGHDT, CDR2 YNNKEL (reference sequence). DNA for the CDR3: TGTGCCAGCAGCCAACTCAAAGGACAGGGAGCTTTCTTT. The encoded protein is CASSQLKGQGAFF.

The V gene is TRBV6-6, the J gene TRBJ2-5; tentatively, D is TRBD1 (7 bases). V was trimmed by 6 bases and J by 5 bases, leaving 13 bases between them. The CDR3 length is 13 residues. CDR1 is MNHNY, CDR2 SVGAGI, per germline (reference sequence). The CDR3 spells CASRSRGRETQYF. The CDR3 DNA sequence: TGTGCCAGCAGATCCAGGGGGAGGGAGACCCAGTACTTC.

CDR3 nucleotides: TGTGCCAGCAGAAAGGATCTAGCGGGGGGGCGGGAGACCCAGTACTTC. The encoded protein is CASRKDLAGGRETQYF. This rearrangement joins TRBV5-4 to TRBJ2-5; 12 nucleotides align to TRBD2. This CDR3 region has 16 residues. The germline V gene encodes CDR1 SGHNT and CDR2 YYREEE (reference sequence). V gave up 5 bases and J gave up 5 bases; unmatched junction bases: 10.